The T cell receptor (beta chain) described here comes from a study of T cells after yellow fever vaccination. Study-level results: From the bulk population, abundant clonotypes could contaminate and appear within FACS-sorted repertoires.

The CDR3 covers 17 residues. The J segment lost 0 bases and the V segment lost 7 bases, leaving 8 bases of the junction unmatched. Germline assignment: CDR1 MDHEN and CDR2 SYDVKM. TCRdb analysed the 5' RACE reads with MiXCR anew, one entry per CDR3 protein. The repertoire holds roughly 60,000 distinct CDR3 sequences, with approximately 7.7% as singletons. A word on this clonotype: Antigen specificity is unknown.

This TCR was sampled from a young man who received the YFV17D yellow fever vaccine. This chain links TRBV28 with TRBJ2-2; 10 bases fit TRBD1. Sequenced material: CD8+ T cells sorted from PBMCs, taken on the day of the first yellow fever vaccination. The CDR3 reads CASTGTGERANTGELFF. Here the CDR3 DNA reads TGTGCCAGCACGGGGACAGGGGAACGGGCGAACACCGGGGAGCTGTTTTTT. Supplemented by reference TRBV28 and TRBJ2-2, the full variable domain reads DVKVTQSSRYLVKRTGEKVFLECVQDMDHENMFWYRQDPGLGLRLIYFSYDVKMKEKGDIPEGYSVSREKKERFSLILESASTNQTSMYLCASTGTGERANTGELFFGEGSRLTVL.